A single TCR beta chain is shown here with its context. Its antigen is currently unknown. The entry originates in a study of cytomegalovirus exposure and HLA in healthy donors. Whole-study results and caveats: Among TCR beta chains, those listed as cytomegalovirus-associated numbered about 150. It has been reported that TCR beta sequences accurately predicted the HLA-A and HLA-B alleles of most subjects.

The PCR used 60 Vbeta and 13 Jbeta primers. TCRdb keeps only in-frame clones here, not all; method: immunoSEQ multiplex PCR. The sample carries 130,000 or so clones, about 64% recorded once. V lost 4 bases to trimming and J lost 7 bases; unmatched junction nucleotides: 6. The CDR3 contains 14 residues. Germline V gives CDR1 SGDLS, CDR2 YYNGEE. The material sequenced was PBMCs. The genes are TRBV9 and TRBJ2-2, with TRBD2 matching 8 bases. The source is a woman aged 40-49 years in good health and CMV-seronegative. CDR3 sequence reads: CASSLSGGGGELFF. Here the CDR3 DNA reads TGTGCCAGCAGCTTATCCGGGGGGGGCGGGGAGCTGTTTTTT.